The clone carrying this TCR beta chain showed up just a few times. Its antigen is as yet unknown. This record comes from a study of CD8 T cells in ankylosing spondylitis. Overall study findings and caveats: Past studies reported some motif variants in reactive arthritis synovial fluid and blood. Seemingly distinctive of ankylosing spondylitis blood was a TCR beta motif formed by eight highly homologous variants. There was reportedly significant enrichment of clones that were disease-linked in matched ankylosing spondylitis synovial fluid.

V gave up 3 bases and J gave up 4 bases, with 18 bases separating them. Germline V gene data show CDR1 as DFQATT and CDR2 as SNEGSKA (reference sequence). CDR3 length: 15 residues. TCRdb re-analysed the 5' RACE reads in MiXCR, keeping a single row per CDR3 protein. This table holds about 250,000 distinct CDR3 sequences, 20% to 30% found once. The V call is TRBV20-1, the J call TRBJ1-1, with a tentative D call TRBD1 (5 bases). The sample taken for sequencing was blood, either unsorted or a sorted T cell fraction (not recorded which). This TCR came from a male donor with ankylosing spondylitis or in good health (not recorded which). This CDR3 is CSASEPGAGGTEAFF. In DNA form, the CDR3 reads TGCAGTGCTAGCGAACCCGGGGCCGGCGGCACTGAAGCTTTCTTT.